Here is one T cell receptor beta chain with its context. What antigen it recognizes has not been identified. Base qualities are not at hand, and no much larger clone is one base apart. CDR1 and CDR2, per the germline V gene, are SNHLY and FYNNEI. Trimmed from V: 3 bases; trimmed from J: 3 bases; junction bases lacking a gene match: 4. From the cysteine up to the phenylalanine, the CDR3 has a length of 14 residues. Only the CDR3 part of the read is kept: 42 bases, read in frame from the first base. TCR beta CDR3 regions were amplified from RNA transcripts. The first round of RT-PCR for the TCR CDR3 was performed with the HTBI primer set and the Qiagen OneStep RT-PCR kit. The libraries were constructed in a second round of multiplex PCR and then size-selected and purified. The libraries were sequenced on an Illumina HiSeq2000 using paired-end 100 bp reads. On the study's bioinformatics: SOAPnuke was used to process the raw data, throwing out any read that contained adapters or uncalled bases, had a mean Phred below 15, or lacked an exact constant-primer or identifier match. High-quality paired reads were merged with COPE v1.2.5, and unique nucleotide sequences were defined as clonotypes. MiTCR v1.1 was used to align clonotypes to the IMGT TRBV, TRBD and TRBJ reference segments. Analysis was restricted to V-J combinations with a frequency above 0.0001, which covered over 98% of repertoires. A TCS score was defined as the ratio of F50 (clonal expansion) to E x V (chaos), with BLOSUM62-based TCRdist applied between CDR3 peptides within each V-J. Welch's t-statistics and random forest reduced just over 500 V-J features to roughly 13, which were used in a naive Bayes classifier (R e1071). TCRdb reanalyzed the raw reads on its own, using fastp at Q25 for trimming and MiXCR for clone calling, and kept in-frame beta chains. Each CDR3 protein appears once, grouped with its most common genes and DNA. Here the V and J calls rest on TCRdb's processing, not on the authors' analysis. The sample records fewer than 600,000 distinct CDR3 sequences, 14% of which are singletons. The top ten clonotypes cover 14% of the sample.

These data come from a study of T cells in Graves' hyperthyroidism and ophthalmopathy (dated by TCRdb to the late 2010s). Turning to the overall study: Peripheral blood samples were taken at the time of initial diagnosis, prior to any treatment. A discovery cohort of roughly 100 patients, 43 with Graves' ophthalmopathy and 57 with stable Graves' hyperthyroidism, was used to find distinguishing TCR V-J signatures. Prospective prediction of ophthalmopathy was tested in an independent validation cohort consisting of about 19 hyperthyroidism patients and 15 to 17 patients who later progressed to ophthalmopathy. The approximately 100 discovery patients were randomly divided into training and test sets at a 7:3 ratio. The study also compared thyroid tissue and blood T-cell repertoires from roughly six Graves' hyperthyroidism patients. After sampling, hyperthyroidism patients received methimazole starting at 30 mg daily, and ophthalmopathy patients received high-dose intravenous methylprednisolone. According to the paper, TCR Vbeta CDR3 sequencing was carried out on 135 peripheral blood samples, which came from under 50 ophthalmopathy, approximately 72 hyperthyroidism and about 17 progressor patients.

Stable Graves' hyperthyroidism was defined as no progression to ophthalmopathy during 18 months of follow-up. The hyperthyroidism patients were between 18 and 65 years old and newly diagnosed, with a disease duration of less than 2 months. Any patient with an uncontrolled infection, another autoimmune disease, pregnancy or lactation was excluded. Clinical symptoms, serum thyroxine and TRAb, thyroid ultrasound, and orbital computed tomography formed the basis for the diagnoses. PBMCs were separated from 10 ml of fresh peripheral blood using Ficoll-Paque density gradient centrifugation. Total RNA was extracted with Trizol reagent, and quality was checked on an Agilent 2100 Bioanalyzer. The full study reports these points: Sample size was not statistically predetermined, and blinding of investigators to group allocation was not performed. Most expanded thyroid clonotypes (frequency above 0.001) were also found in blood, which suggests that blood repertoires may mirror thyroid immune responses. A 13 V-J signature model separated ophthalmopathy from stable hyperthyroidism, with over 85% sensitivity and 81% to 83% specificity in cross-validation and 80%/75% in testing. During validation, the model predicted progression to ophthalmopathy a median of about 6.3 months ahead of onset, with almost 71% sensitivity and 72.22% specificity.

Input material: blood. This TCR was sampled from a woman aged 40 to 50 with Graves' hyperthyroidism. The chain was built from TRBV2 and TRBJ1-2; 7 nucleotides in the junction match TRBD1. The bases read TGTGCCAGCAGTGAGTTTGACAGGGACTATGGCTACACCTTC. The resulting protein is CASSEFDRDYGYTF.